This T cell receptor beta chain was obtained from a study of blood T cell repertoires in COVID-19. Germline V gene data show CDR1 as LNHDA and CDR2 as SQIVND (reference sequence). This CDR3 spans 19 amino acids. V lost 5 bases to trimming and J lost 0 bases; unmatched junction nucleotides: 12. This table comes from immunoSEQ multiplex PCR, and its TCRdb copy is limited to in-frame clones, with some not included. The sample has under 25,000 clones, 88% seen once. This TCR derives from a man between 65 and 85 years old in a cohort sampled during active COVID-19. The specimen was peripheral blood. The gene calls are TRBV19 and TRBJ2-1; 11 bases agree with TRBD2. DNA for the CDR3: TGTGCCAGTAGTCGCCGGACTAGCGGGCCACACCGCTCCTACAATGAGCAGTTCTTC. It specifies CASSRRTSGPHRSYNEQFF.